Below, 5 T cell receptor beta chains from the same sample are listed, as sequenced in a study of PD-L1 blockade in urothelial cancer. Sequencing was performed with immunoSEQ multiplex PCR; in TCRdb, only in-frame clones are kept and a portion is missing. This table has around 53,000 clones, around 85% appearing once. Time point: peripheral blood 6 weeks after treatment start. The material sequenced was PBMCs, taken around atezolizumab (anti-PD-L1) treatment. The receptors shown here come from a man between 45 and 60 years old with urothelial cancer.

The CDR3 DNA reads TGTGCCAGCAGCGTTGACAGTAGTTCGTCTGGGGCCAACGTCCTGACTTTC. Amino acids: CASSVDSSSSGANVLTF. The chain carries TRBV9 and TRBJ2-6, with D maybe TRBD1 (5 bases). From germline, CDR1 is SGDLS and CDR2 YYNGEE. With 2 bases removed from V and 1 base from J, the gap between germline ends came to 13 bases. The CDR3 is made up of 17 amino acids. Combining the CDR3 with reference TRBV9 and TRBJ2-6 gives the whole variable domain DSGVTQTPKHLITATGQRVTLRCSPRSGDLSVYWYQQSLDQGLQFLIQYYNGEERAKGNILERFSAQQFPDLHSELNLSSLELGDSALYFCASSVDSSSSGANVLTFGAGSRLTVL.

This clone was recorded a few times. DNA for the CDR3: TGTGCCAGTTCGGAGAGTTACGAGCAGTACTTC. This encodes CASSESYEQYF. The chain employs TRBV19 and TRBJ2-7; D is ambiguous. The V gene's germline CDR1 is LNHDA and CDR2 SQIVND (reference sequence). V lost 8 bases, J lost 4 bases, and 9 bases lay in between. The CDR3 has 11 residues.

The V call is TRBV5-6, the J call TRBJ2-7; 14 positions agree with TRBD2. CDR1 is SGHDT and CDR2 is YYEEEE in the germline V gene. The CDR3 has 18 amino acids. V lost 4 bases to trimming and J lost 4 bases; unmatched junction nucleotides: 13. The chain's CDR3 is CASSASPGTSGRIYEQYF. For the CDR3, the DNA is TGTGCCAGCAGCGCCTCACCCGGGACTAGCGGGAGAATTTACGAGCAGTACTTC.

The chain employs TRBV6-6 and TRBJ1-6, with TRBD1 matching 8 bases. The CDR3 is made up of 14 amino acids. Germline loops: CDR1 MNHNY, CDR2 SVGAGI (reference sequence). V trimming: 4 bases; J trimming: 8 bases; junction bases outside the gene matches: 4. CDR3 bases: TGTGCCAGCAGTTCCAGGGGGCCGGATTCACCCCTCCACTTT. Translated: CASSSRGPDSPLHF.

The chain employs TRBV5-4 and TRBJ2-5, with TRBD2 matching 8 bases. Germline-derived CDR1 and CDR2 are SGHNT and YYREEE (reference sequence). The CDR3 is made up of 16 amino acids. After removal of 4 bases from V and 1 base from J, the junction contained 9 bases not matched to a gene. This CDR3 reads CASSPLAGRRQETQYF. Here the CDR3 DNA reads TGTGCCAGCAGCCCTTTAGCGGGACGCCGCCAAGAGACCCAGTACTTC.